This is a list of T cell receptor beta chains from one sample in a study of identical twins. TCRdb re-called the 5' RACE reads through MiXCR, storing one row per CDR3 protein. The profile shows roughly 250,000 distinct CDR3 sequences, 6% to 8.5% of them singletons. Separately, the same data were catalogued under a study of yellow fever vaccine responses in identical twins.

Sequencing was carried out using CD8+ T cells sorted from blood. These receptors originate from a young woman in good health. Each CDR3 is given with its conserved first and last residue. Each record gives: clone size, V gene, J gene, D gene, CDR3 DNA, CDR3 protein. D genes are given only for firm matches. A row's size may be missing; if present it is once, few, many or a size class.

clone_size: few; v_call: TRBV9; j_call: TRBJ1-2; d_call: -; cdr3_nt: TGTGCCAGCTTTCGGGATGGCTACACCTTC; cdr3_aa: CASFRDGYTF
clone_size: many; v_call: TRBV11-2; j_call: TRBJ2-5; d_call: TRBD2; cdr3_nt: TGTGCCAGCAGTCCACTACTAGCGGGAGTCCAAGAGACCCAGTACTTC; cdr3_aa: CASSPLLAGVQETQYF
clone_size: many; v_call: TRBV29-1; j_call: TRBJ1-5; d_call: -; cdr3_nt: TGCAGCGTTGGGAGGGTCGGGCAGCCCCAGCATTTT; cdr3_aa: CSVGRVGQPQHF
clone_size: few; v_call: TRBV6-5; j_call: TRBJ2-3; d_call: TRBD1; cdr3_nt: TGTGCCAGCAGTTATTCTTCCAGGGGGCAAGGAGATACGCAGTATTTT; cdr3_aa: CASSYSSRGQGDTQYF
clone_size: few; v_call: TRBV6-1; j_call: TRBJ2-1; d_call: TRBD2; cdr3_nt: TGTGCCAGCACCGTAGCGGGGGGGCCCAATGAGCAGTTCTTC; cdr3_aa: CASTVAGGPNEQFF
clone_size: -; v_call: TRBV3-1; j_call: TRBJ2-1; d_call: TRBD1; cdr3_nt: TGTGCCAGCAGCCAAGACCTGCCGAAGGGACAGATACTCAATGAGCAGTTCTTC; cdr3_aa: CASSQDLPKGQILNEQFF
clone_size: many; v_call: TRBV14; j_call: TRBJ2-3; d_call: TRBD1; cdr3_nt: TGTGCCAGCAGCCAAGGGTACAGGGGGCGTCTTGATACGCAGTATTTT; cdr3_aa: CASSQGYRGRLDTQYF
clone_size: -; v_call: TRBV6-5; j_call: TRBJ1-6; d_call: -; cdr3_nt: TGTGCCAGCAGAGGGGGTTCACCCCTCCACTTT; cdr3_aa: CASRGGSPLHF
clone_size: many; v_call: TRBV2; j_call: TRBJ2-2; d_call: -; cdr3_nt: TGTGCCAACAGGGAAAACACCGGGGAGCTGTTTTTT; cdr3_aa: CANRENTGELFF
clone_size: few; v_call: TRBV10-3; j_call: TRBJ2-1; d_call: -; cdr3_nt: TGTGCCATCGGGTGGGAGGTTTCCGATGAGCAGTTCTTC; cdr3_aa: CAIGWEVSDEQFF